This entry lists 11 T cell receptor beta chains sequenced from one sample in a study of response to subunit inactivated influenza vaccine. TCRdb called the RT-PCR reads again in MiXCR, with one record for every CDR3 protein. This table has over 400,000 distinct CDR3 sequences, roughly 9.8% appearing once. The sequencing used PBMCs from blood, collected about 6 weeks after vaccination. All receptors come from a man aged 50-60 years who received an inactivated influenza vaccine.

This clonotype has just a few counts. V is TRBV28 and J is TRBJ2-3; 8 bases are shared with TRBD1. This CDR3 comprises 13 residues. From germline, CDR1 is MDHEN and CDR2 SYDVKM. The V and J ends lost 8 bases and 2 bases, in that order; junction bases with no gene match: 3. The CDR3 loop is CASHRGNTDTQYF. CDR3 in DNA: TGTGCCAGCCACAGGGGGAACACAGATACGCAGTATTTT.

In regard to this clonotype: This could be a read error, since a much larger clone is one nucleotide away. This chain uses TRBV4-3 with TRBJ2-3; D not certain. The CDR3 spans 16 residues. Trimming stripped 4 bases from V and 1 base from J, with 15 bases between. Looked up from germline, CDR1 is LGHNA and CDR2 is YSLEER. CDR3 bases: TGCGCCAGCAGCCCAACCTATACTGTCCGCACAGATACGCAGTATTTT. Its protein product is CASSPTYTVRTDTQYF.

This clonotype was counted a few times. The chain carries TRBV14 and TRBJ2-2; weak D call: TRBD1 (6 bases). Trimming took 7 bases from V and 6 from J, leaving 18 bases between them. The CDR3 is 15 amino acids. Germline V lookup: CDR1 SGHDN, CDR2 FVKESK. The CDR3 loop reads CASNHLYGTPGELFF. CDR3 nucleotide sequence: TGTGCCAGCAATCACCTCTACGGGACACCCGGGGAGCTGTTTTTT.

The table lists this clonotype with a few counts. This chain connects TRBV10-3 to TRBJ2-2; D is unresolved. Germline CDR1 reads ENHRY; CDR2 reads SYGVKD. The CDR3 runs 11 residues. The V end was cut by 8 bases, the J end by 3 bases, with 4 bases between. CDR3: CAIADTGELFF. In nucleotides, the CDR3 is TGTGCCATCGCTGACACCGGGGAGCTGTTTTTT.

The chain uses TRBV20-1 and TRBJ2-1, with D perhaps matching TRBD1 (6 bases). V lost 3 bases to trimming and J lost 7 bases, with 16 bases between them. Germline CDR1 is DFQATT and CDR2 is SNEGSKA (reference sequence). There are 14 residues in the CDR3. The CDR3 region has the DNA TGCAGTGCTAGGCGTAAGGGGGAGACAAATGAGCAGTTCTTC. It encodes CSARRKGETNEQFF.

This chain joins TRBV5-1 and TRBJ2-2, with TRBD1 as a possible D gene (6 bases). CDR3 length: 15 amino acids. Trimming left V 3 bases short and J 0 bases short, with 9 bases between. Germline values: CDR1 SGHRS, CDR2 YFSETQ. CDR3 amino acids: CASSSGTPNTGELFF. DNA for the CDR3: TGCGCCAGCAGCTCCGGGACACCGAACACCGGGGAGCTGTTTTTT.

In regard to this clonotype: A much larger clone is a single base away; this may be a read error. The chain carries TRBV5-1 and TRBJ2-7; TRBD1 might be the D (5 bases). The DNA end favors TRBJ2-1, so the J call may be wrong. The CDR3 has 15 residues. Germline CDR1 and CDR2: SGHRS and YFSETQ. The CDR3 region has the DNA TGCGCCAGCAGCTTACAGGATAGCTCAACCTACGAGCAGTTCTTC. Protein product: CASSLQDSSTYEQFF.

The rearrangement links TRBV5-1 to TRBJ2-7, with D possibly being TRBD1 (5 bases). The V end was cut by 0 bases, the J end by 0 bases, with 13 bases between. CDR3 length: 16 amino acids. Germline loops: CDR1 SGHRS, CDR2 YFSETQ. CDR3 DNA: TGCGCCAGCAGCTTGGGGGGCAACCCGATCTCCTACGAGCAGTACTTC. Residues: CASSLGGNPISYEQYF.

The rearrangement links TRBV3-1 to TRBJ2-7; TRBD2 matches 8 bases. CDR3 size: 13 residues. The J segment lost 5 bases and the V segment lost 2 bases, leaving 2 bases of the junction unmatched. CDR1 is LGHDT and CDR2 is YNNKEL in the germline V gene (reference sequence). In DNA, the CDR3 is TGTGCCAGCAGCCAACGCGGGGGGAACGAGCAGTACTTC. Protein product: CASSQRGGNEQYF.

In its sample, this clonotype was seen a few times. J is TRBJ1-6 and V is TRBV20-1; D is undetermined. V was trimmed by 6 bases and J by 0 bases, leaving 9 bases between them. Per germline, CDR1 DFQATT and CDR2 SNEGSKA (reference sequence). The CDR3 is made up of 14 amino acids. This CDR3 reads CSARQSSYNSPLHF. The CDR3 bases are TGCAGTGCCCGTCAAAGCTCCTATAATTCACCCCTCCACTTT.

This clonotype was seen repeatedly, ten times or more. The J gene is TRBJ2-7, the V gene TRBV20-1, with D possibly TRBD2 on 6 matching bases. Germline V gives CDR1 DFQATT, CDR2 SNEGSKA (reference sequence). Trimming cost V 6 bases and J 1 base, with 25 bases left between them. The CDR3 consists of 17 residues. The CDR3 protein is CSASGSRHGAPSYEQYF. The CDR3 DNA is TGCAGTGCCAGCGGGTCGAGGCACGGGGCCCCATCCTACGAGCAGTACTTC.